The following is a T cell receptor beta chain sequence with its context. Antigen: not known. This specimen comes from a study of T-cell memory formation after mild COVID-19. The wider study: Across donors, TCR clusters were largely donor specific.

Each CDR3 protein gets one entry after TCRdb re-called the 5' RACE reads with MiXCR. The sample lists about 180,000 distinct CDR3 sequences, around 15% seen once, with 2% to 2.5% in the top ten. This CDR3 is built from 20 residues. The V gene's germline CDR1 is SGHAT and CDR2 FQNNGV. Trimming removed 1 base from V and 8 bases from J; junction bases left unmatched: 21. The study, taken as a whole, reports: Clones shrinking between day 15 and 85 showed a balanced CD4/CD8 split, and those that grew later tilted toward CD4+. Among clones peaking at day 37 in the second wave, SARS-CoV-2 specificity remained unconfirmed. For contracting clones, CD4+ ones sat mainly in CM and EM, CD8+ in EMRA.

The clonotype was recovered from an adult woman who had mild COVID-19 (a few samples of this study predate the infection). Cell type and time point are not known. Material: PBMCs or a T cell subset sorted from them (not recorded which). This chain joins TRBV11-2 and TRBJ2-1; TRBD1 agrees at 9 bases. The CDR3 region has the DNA TGTGCCAGCAGCTTAGTAGAGGGACAGGGCATTAGTACCCTGATGGATGAGCAGTTCTTC. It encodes CASSLVEGQGISTLMDEQFF.